The 32 T cell receptor beta chains below come from one sample, sequenced in a study of cytomegalovirus exposure and HLA in healthy donors. The PCR was carried out with 60 Vbeta primers and 13 Jbeta primers. Assay used: immunoSEQ multiplex PCR; TCRdb lists only in-frame clones, some missing. The sample has over 75,000 clones, about four fifths seen once; the top ten hold roughly 5.5%. The sequenced sample consisted of PBMCs. Source of these receptors: a young woman in good health and CMV-seropositive.

V usage is TRBV6-5 and J usage is TRBJ2-6; D not resolved. Germline CDR1 reads MNHEY; CDR2 reads SVGAGI. The CDR3 has 14 amino acids. The ends were cut back, 10 bases at V and 4 bases at J, with 14 bases in the middle. The CDR3 sequence is CAISRFSGANVLTF. The CDR3 DNA reads TGTGCCATTTCTAGGTTTTCAGGGGCCAACGTCCTGACTTTC.

The count of this clone is one. The rearrangement joins TRBV28 to TRBJ2-1; 10 nucleotides align to TRBD2. The CDR3 is 15 amino acids. Germline V gene lookup returns CDR1 MDHEN and CDR2 SYDVKM. After removal of 4 bases from V and 0 bases from J, the junction contained 0 bases not matched to a gene. For the CDR3, the DNA is TGTGCCAGCAGTTCTAGCGGGAGCTCCTACAATGAGCAGTTCTTC. This sequence encodes CASSSSGSSYNEQFF.

This chain links TRBV9 with TRBJ2-7; 10 bases agree with TRBD1. J was trimmed by 4 bases and V by 7 bases; bases with no gene match: 11. Germline CDR1 and CDR2: SGDLS and YYNGEE. CDR3 length equals 15 residues. CDR3 residues: CASAVGGDRGYEQYF. As DNA, the CDR3 is TGTGCCAGCGCGGTAGGGGGGGACAGGGGTTACGAGCAGTACTTC.

This sequence joins TRBV10-1 and TRBJ2-1; D might be TRBD2 (5 bases). V shed 1 base and J shed 6 bases, with 7 bases lying between them. Germline V gene data show CDR1 as WNHNN and CDR2 as SYGVQD (reference sequence). This CDR3 is built from 13 residues. The CDR3 DNA reads TGCGCCAGCAGTGAGTTGCGGGTCAATGAGCAGTTCTTC. Its protein is CASSELRVNEQFF.

This chain links TRBV27 with TRBJ1-2, with TRBD1 matching 9 bases. This CDR3 region has 15 residues. CDR1 is MNHEY and CDR2 is SMNVEV in the germline V gene (reference sequence). J lost 4 bases, V lost 3 bases, and 6 bases had no gene match. CDR3 in amino acids: CASSFSRTGAYGYTF. In DNA, the CDR3 is TGTGCCAGCAGTTTTTCGCGGACAGGGGCCTATGGCTACACCTTC.

The chain uses TRBV18 and TRBJ1-1; 7 nucleotides match TRBD1. Germline loops: CDR1 KGHSH, CDR2 LQKENI. Trimming removed 2 bases from V and 0 bases from J; junction bases left unmatched: 9. CDR3 length equals 17 residues. This CDR3 is CASSPGTAKLMNTEAFF. The DNA for the CDR3 is TGTGCCAGCTCACCAGGGACAGCTAAACTTATGAACACTGAAGCTTTCTTT.

The V call is TRBV2, the J call TRBJ2-3; the D is unclear. CDR1 SNHLY and CDR2 FYNNEI come from the germline V gene. The CDR3 length is 11 residues. Trimming took 8 bases from V and 2 from J, leaving 5 bases between them. CDR3 protein: CASGVTDTQYF. The CDR3 nucleotides read TGTGCCAGCGGAGTCACAGATACGCAGTATTTT.

V gene TRBV5-1 combines with J gene TRBJ2-5; 7 bases fit TRBD2. With 0 bases clipped from V and 2 bases from J, the junction kept 4 bases outside the gene matches. Per the germline V gene, CDR1 is SGHRS and CDR2 is YFSETQ. The CDR3 consists of 15 residues. CDR3 in amino acids: CASSLEAGRQETQYF. The DNA for the CDR3 is TGCGCCAGCAGCTTGGAAGCGGGAAGGCAAGAGACCCAGTACTTC. The variable domain in full, completed from reference TRBV5-1 and TRBJ2-5, reads KAGVTQTPRYLIKTRGQQVTLSCSPISGHRSVSWYQQTPGQGLQFLFEYFSETQRNKGNFPGRFSGRQFSNSRSEMNVSTLELGDSALYLCASSLEAGRQETQYFGPGTRLLVL.

J is TRBJ1-2 and V is TRBV6-5; D ambiguous. The CDR3 loop spans 12 amino acids. Trimming stripped 6 bases from V and 3 bases from J, with 8 bases between. Germline V lookup: CDR1 MNHEY, CDR2 SVGAGI. The CDR3 DNA is TGTGCCAGCAGAACCGTAGACTATGGCTACACCTTC. The encoded protein is CASRTVDYGYTF.

The chain combines TRBV11-2 with TRBJ2-5, with D perhaps matching TRBD2 (6 bases). CDR3 length: 16 amino acids. V was shortened by 2 bases and J by 5 bases, with 18 bases between the two germline ends. Germline V gene sequence: CDR1 SGHAT, CDR2 FQNNGV. The CDR3 DNA is TGTGCCAGCAGCTTAATCGGGAGTCCTAATGGGGAGACCCAGTACTTC. Translating gives CASSLIGSPNGETQYF. Together with reference TRBV11-2 and TRBJ2-5, the CDR3 gives the full variable domain: EAGVAQSPRYKIIEKRQSVAFWCNPISGHATLYWYQQILGQGPKLLIQFQNNGVVDDSQLPKDRFSAERLKGVDSTLKIQPAKLEDSAVYLCASSLIGSPNGETQYFGPGTRLLVL.

J is TRBJ2-3 and V is TRBV16, with 9 positions matching TRBD2. Trimming cost V 1 base and J 6 bases; bases outside gene matches: 8. Germline values: CDR1 KGHSY, CDR2 FQNENV. The CDR3 is 16 amino acids. The CDR3 nucleotides are TGTGCCAGCAGCCAATTTAGGCGGGGGGGCAGGGATACGCAGTATTTT. It codes for CASSQFRRGGRDTQYF.

This clone was detected only once. The V and J genes are TRBV28 and TRBJ2-3, with D tentatively TRBD2 (7 bases). The germline V gene has CDR1 MDHEN and CDR2 SYDVKM. The ends were cut back, 7 bases at V and 3 bases at J, with 26 bases in the middle. This CDR3 region has 18 residues. The CDR3 loop is CASIPTNFGGAGTDTQYF. The CDR3 DNA sequence: TGTGCCAGCATACCGACAAACTTTGGGGGGGCCGGTACAGATACGCAGTATTTT.

The chain recombines TRBV7-6 with TRBJ1-5, with TRBD1 as a possible D gene (6 bases). This CDR3 contains 12 residues. The V end lost 9 bases, the J end lost 4 bases, and 10 bases lay between the germline ends. Germline assignment: CDR1 SGHVS and CDR2 FNYEAQ. CDR3 protein: CASGQGNQPQHF. The CDR3 DNA reads as TGTGCCAGTGGTCAGGGGAATCAGCCCCAGCATTTT.

This chain joins TRBV2 and TRBJ2-1; perhaps TRBD2 as D (6 bases). Germline CDR1 reads SNHLY; CDR2 reads FYNNEI. V was shortened by 6 bases and J by 8 bases, with 23 bases between the two germline ends. The CDR3 has 16 amino acids. The CDR3 reads CASSPDGAGTEYEQFF. CDR3 in DNA: TGTGCCAGCAGCCCCGACGGTGCGGGAACCGAATATGAGCAGTTCTTC.

The rearrangement links TRBV7-9 to TRBJ1-5, with TRBD1 matching 9 bases. CDR1 and CDR2 (germline): SEHNR, FQNEAQ (reference sequence). Unmatched junction bases numbered 4, after V lost 5 bases and J lost 5 bases. This CDR3 contains 14 residues. This CDR3 reads CASSAGTGYQPQHF. Here the CDR3 DNA reads TGTGCCAGCAGCGCCGGGACAGGGTATCAGCCCCAGCATTTT.

This clone was seen more than once but under ten times. The chain links TRBV19 to TRBJ2-7, with a tentative D call TRBD2 (5 bases). Germline V CDR1 and CDR2: LNHDA, SQIVND (reference sequence). Between the trimmed V and J ends, which lost 4 bases and 4 bases, there was a span of 8 bases. The CDR3 extends over 12 amino acids. Here the CDR3 reads CASSRGIYEQYF. CDR3 bases: TGTGCCAGTAGTAGAGGGATTTACGAGCAGTACTTC.

This chain uses TRBV13 with TRBJ2-7; 11 nucleotides align to TRBD2. V gave up 4 bases and J gave up 2 bases; unmatched junction bases: 4. Germline V CDR1 and CDR2: PRHDT, FYEKMQ (reference sequence). The CDR3 is made up of 15 amino acids. For the CDR3, the DNA is TGTGCCAGCAGCTCCTTAGCGGGGGGGCCCTACGAGCAGTACTTC. Protein sequence: CASSSLAGGPYEQYF.

The V gene is TRBV10-2, the J gene TRBJ2-7; 13 nucleotides align to TRBD2. With 0 bases clipped from V and 4 bases from J, the junction kept 9 bases outside the gene matches. This CDR3 has 18 residues. CDR1 WSHSY and CDR2 SAAADI come from the germline V gene. The CDR3 DNA follows: TGCGCCAGCAGTGAGTCCGGACTAGCGGGAGAGGAAGGGTACGAGCAGTACTTC. Amino acids: CASSESGLAGEEGYEQYF.

In this sample, this clone is large. J is TRBJ2-5 and V is TRBV6-5; a possible D gene is TRBD2 (8 bases). This CDR3 contains 14 residues. Trimming stripped 6 bases from V and 5 bases from J, with 16 bases between. Germline values: CDR1 MNHEY, CDR2 SVGAGI. CDR3 sequence: CASSTQGTRETQYF. CDR3 bases: TGTGCCAGCAGCACACAGGGGACTAGGGAGACCCAGTACTTC.

The V gene is TRBV30, the J gene TRBJ1-5; possible D gene TRBD1, 5 bases. V lost 3 bases to trimming and J lost 6 bases, with 15 bases between them. Germline values: CDR1 GTSNPN, CDR2 SVGIG (reference sequence). The CDR3 runs to 14 residues. The CDR3 region is CAWSSGTFTQPQHF. DNA of the CDR3: TGTGCCTGGAGCTCCGGGACTTTCACTCAGCCCCAGCATTTT. Full variable domain (rest looked up from reference TRBV30 and TRBJ1-5): SQTIHQWPATLVQPVGSPLSLECTVEGTSNPNLYWYRQAAGRGLQLLFYSVGIGQISSEVPQNLSASRPQDRQFILSSKKLLLSDSGFYLCAWSSGTFTQPQHFGDGTRLSIL.

V and J are TRBV5-1 and TRBJ2-7, with D tentatively TRBD2 (6 bases). V was trimmed by 5 bases and J by 0 bases, leaving 12 bases between them. Germline V gene sequence: CDR1 SGHRS, CDR2 YFSETQ. This CDR3 region has 14 residues. The CDR3 DNA follows: TGCGCCAGCAGGGAGGGGACCAGCTCCTACGAGCAGTACTTC. Translation gives CASREGTSSYEQYF.

The chain carries TRBV19 and TRBJ1-5, with 8 bases that match TRBD1. The CDR3 spans 14 residues. J was trimmed by 6 bases and V by 8 bases; bases with no gene match: 9. The germline V gene encodes CDR1 LNHDA and CDR2 SQIVND (reference sequence). For the CDR3, the DNA is TGTGCCAGTGAAGGGCAGGGGGCTTTTCAGCCCCAGCATTTT. Translation: CASEGQGAFQPQHF.

The V call is TRBV6-5, the J call TRBJ1-5, with D possibly being TRBD1 (5 bases). The CDR3 totals 14 residues. V was shortened by 5 bases and J by 6 bases, with 14 bases between the two germline ends. The germline CDR1 and CDR2 sequences are MNHEY and SVGAGI. CDR3 amino acids: CASSPLGGLQPQHF. CDR3 DNA sequence: TGTGCCAGCAGTCCCTTGGGGGGTCTTCAGCCCCAGCATTTT.

The chain has TRBV27 and TRBJ2-7; weak D call: TRBD2 (5 bases). CDR3 size: 15 residues. V lost 5 bases and J 4 bases, leaving 18 bases between the germline ends. Germline V gives CDR1 MNHEY, CDR2 SMNVEV (reference sequence). This chain's CDR3 is CASSPSGERKYEQYF. CDR3 bases: TGTGCCAGCAGTCCCTCCGGGGAAAGGAAATACGAGCAGTACTTC.

V and J are TRBV9 and TRBJ2-7; TRBD2 matches 9 bases. CDR3 length: 14 residues. The germline CDR1 and CDR2 sequences are SGDLS and YYNGEE. The trim removed 1 base at V and 6 bases at J, leaving 5 bases unmatched. This chain's CDR3 is CASSVTGLAPEQYF. The CDR3 DNA reads as TGTGCCAGCAGCGTAACGGGACTAGCCCCCGAGCAGTACTTC.

The chain is built from TRBV12-5 and TRBJ2-5; D unclear. Germline V gives CDR1 LGHNT, CDR2 FRNRAP. This CDR3 spans 14 amino acids. V lost 1 base and J lost 0, with 6 bases in between. The CDR3 is CASGLADNQETQYF. CDR3 nucleotides: TGTGCTAGTGGTTTGGCAGACAACCAAGAGACCCAGTACTTC. Together with reference TRBV12-5 and TRBJ2-5, the CDR3 gives the full variable domain: DARVTQTPRHKVTEMGQEVTMRCQPILGHNTVFWYRQTMMQGLELLAYFRNRAPLDDSGMPKDRFSAEMPDATLATLKIQPSEPRDSAVYFCASGLADNQETQYFGPGTRLLVL.

The J gene is TRBJ1-3, the V gene TRBV27; D is unresolved. Looked up from germline, CDR1 is MNHEY and CDR2 is SMNVEV (reference sequence). This CDR3 has 15 residues. V dropped 2 bases and J dropped 3 bases, with 11 bases sitting between them. CDR3 residues: CASSLIPVGGNTIYF. CDR3 nucleotide sequence: TGTGCCAGCAGTTTAATACCGGTCGGTGGAAACACCATATATTTT.

The chain carries TRBV7-3 and TRBJ2-5; 7 bases agree with TRBD1. Germline assignment: CDR1 SGHTA and CDR2 FQGTGA. The trim removed 10 bases at V and 2 bases at J, leaving 13 bases unmatched. The CDR3 runs 15 residues. The CDR3 region is CAINVRDRKQETQYF. CDR3 nucleotide sequence: TGTGCCATCAACGTCCGGGACAGAAAACAAGAGACCCAGTACTTC.

The V call is TRBV4-1, the J call TRBJ2-7, with 9 bases lining up with TRBD1. The CDR3 consists of 16 residues. The ends lost 4 bases at V and 2 bases at J; junction bases unmatched: 9. Looked up from germline, CDR1 is MGHRA and CDR2 is YSYEKL. The CDR3 loop reads CASSPGQGRDPYEQYF. The CDR3 bases are TGCGCCAGCAGCCCCGGACAGGGGAGGGATCCCTACGAGCAGTACTTC.

The chain uses TRBV29-1 and TRBJ2-7; TRBD2 matches 9 bases. The CDR3 totals 17 residues. CDR1 is SQVTM and CDR2 is ANQGSEA in the germline V gene. Losses at the gene ends were 1 base for V and 4 bases for J; bases not matched to a gene: 14. The CDR3 DNA sequence: TGCAGCGTTGAAGCTAGCGGGGTACACGCTAGGGGTTACGAGCAGTACTTC. Amino acid sequence: CSVEASGVHARGYEQYF.

The chain is built from TRBV6-4 and TRBJ2-5; no clear D. The CDR3 is made up of 12 amino acids. Between the trimmed V and J ends, which lost 7 bases and 5 bases, there was a span of 11 bases. Germline lookup yields CDR1 MRHNA and CDR2 SNTAGT. In DNA, the CDR3 is TGTGCCAGCAAGAGTCTCGGGGAGACCCAGTACTTC. Amino acid sequence: CASKSLGETQYF.

The chain is built from TRBV13 and TRBJ2-7, with 7 positions matching TRBD1. The CDR3 sequence is 16 residues long. With 0 bases clipped from V and 5 bases from J, the junction kept 10 bases outside the gene matches. CDR1 PRHDT and CDR2 FYEKMQ come from the germline V gene (reference sequence). The CDR3 DNA is TGTGCCAGCAGCTTAGGAGTAAGGGGGCGTTTGAACGAGCAGTACTTC. Its protein product is CASSLGVRGRLNEQYF.